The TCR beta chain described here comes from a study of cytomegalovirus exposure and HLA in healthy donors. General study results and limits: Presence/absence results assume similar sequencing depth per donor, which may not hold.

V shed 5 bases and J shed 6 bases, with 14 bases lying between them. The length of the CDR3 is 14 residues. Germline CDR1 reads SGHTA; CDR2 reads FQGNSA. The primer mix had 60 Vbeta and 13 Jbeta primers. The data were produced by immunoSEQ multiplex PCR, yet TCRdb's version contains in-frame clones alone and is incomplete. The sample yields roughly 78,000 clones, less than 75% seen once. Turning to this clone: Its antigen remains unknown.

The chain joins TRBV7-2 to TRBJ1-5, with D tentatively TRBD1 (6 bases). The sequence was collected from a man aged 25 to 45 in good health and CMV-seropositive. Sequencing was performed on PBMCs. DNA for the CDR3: TGTGCCAGCAGCGCCCTACAGGGAATTCAGCCCCAGCATTTT. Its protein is CASSALQGIQPQHF. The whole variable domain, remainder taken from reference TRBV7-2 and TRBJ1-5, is GAGVSQSPSNKVTEKGKDVELRCDPISGHTALYWYRQSLGQGLEFLIYFQGNSAPDKSGLPSDRFSAERTGGSVSTLTIQRTQQEDSAVYLCASSALQGIQPQHFGDGTRLSIL.